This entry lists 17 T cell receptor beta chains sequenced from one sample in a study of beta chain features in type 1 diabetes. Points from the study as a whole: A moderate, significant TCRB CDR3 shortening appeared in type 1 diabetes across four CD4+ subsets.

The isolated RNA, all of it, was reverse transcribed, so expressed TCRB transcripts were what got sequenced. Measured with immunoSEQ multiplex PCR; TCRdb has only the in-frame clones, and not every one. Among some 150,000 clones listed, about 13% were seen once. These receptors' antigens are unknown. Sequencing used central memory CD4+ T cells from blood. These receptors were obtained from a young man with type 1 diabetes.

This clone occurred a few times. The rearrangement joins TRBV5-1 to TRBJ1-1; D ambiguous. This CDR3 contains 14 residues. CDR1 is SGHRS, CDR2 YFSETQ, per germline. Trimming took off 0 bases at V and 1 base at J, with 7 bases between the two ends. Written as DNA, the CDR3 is TGCGCCAGCAGCTTGGGGACTAGGAACACTGAAGCTTTCTTT. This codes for CASSLGTRNTEAFF.

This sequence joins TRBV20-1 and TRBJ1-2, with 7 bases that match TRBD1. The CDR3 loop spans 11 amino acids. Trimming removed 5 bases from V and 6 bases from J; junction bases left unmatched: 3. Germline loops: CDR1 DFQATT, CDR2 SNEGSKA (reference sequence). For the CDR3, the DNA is TGCAGTGCTCCGACAGGGCATGGCTACACCTTC. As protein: CSAPTGHGYTF.

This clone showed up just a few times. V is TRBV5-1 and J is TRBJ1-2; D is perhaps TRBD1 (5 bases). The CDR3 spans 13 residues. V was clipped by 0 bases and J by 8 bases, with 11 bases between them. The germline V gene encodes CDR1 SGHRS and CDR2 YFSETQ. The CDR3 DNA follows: TGCGCCAGCAGCTTGGAAGGGGTTTACGGCTACACCTTC. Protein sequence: CASSLEGVYGYTF. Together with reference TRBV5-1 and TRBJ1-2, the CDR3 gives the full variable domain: KAGVTQTPRYLIKTRGQQVTLSCSPISGHRSVSWYQQTPGQGLQFLFEYFSETQRNKGNFPGRFSGRQFSNSRSEMNVSTLELGDSALYLCASSLEGVYGYTFGSGTRLTVV.

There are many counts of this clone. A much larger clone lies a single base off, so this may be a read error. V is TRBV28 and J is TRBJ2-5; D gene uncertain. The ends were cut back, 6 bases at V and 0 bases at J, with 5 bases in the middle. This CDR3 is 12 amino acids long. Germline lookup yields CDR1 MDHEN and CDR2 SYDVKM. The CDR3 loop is CASSSNQETQYF. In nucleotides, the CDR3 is TGTGCCAGCAGCTCTAACCAAGAGACCCAGTACTTC.

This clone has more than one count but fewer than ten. The chain's CDR3 is CSVEGGQGSPMKAFF. For the CDR3, the DNA is TGCAGCGTTGAAGGGGGGCAGGGATCGCCGATGAAAGCTTTCTTT. V gene TRBV29-1 combines with J gene TRBJ1-1; D is perhaps TRBD1 (6 bases). The CDR3 is made up of 15 amino acids. V lost 1 base, J lost 9 bases, and 21 bases lay in between. CDR1 and CDR2 from the germline V gene are SQVTM and ANQGSEA.

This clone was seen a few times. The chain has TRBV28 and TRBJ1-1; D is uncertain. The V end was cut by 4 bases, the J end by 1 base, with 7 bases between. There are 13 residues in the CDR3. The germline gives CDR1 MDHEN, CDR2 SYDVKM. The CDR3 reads CASSSPQNTEAFF. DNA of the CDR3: TGTGCCAGCAGTTCTCCTCAGAACACTGAAGCTTTCTTT.

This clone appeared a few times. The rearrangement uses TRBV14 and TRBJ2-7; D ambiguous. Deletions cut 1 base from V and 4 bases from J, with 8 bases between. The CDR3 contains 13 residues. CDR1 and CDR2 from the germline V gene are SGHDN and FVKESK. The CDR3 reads CASSQGGTYEQYF. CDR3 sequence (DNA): TGTGCCAGCAGCCAAGGGGGAACTTACGAGCAGTACTTC.

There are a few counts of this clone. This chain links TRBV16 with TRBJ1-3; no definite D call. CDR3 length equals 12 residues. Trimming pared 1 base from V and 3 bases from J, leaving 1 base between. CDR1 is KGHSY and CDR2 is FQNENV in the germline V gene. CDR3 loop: CASSQFGNTIYF. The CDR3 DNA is TGTGCCAGCAGCCAATTTGGAAACACCATATATTTT.

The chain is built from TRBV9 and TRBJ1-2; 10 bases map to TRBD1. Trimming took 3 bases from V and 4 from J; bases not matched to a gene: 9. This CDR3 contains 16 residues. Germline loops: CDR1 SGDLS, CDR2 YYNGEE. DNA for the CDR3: TGTGCCAGCAGCGCTCTCGGACAGGGGGAGGGCTATGGCTACACCTTC. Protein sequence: CASSALGQGEGYGYTF.

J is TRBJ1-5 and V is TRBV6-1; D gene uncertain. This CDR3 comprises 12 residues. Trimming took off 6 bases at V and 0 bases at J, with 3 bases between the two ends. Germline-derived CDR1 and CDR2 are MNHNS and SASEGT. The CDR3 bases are TGTGCCAGCAGGGATAGCAATCAGCCCCAGCATTTT. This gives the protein CASRDSNQPQHF.

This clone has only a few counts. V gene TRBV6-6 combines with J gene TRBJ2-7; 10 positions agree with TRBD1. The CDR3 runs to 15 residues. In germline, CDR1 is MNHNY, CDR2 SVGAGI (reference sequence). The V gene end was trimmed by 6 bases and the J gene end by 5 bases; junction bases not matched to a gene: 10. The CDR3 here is CASRAGTGDGDEQYF. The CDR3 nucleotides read TGTGCCAGCAGGGCTGGGACAGGGGATGGGGACGAGCAGTACTTC.

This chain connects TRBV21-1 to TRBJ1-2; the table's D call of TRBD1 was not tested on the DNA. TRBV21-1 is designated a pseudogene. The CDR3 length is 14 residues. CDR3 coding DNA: TGTGCCAGCACCTCAGGGAAGGAAAGCTATGGCTACACCTTC. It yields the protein CASTSGKESYGYTF.

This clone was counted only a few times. DNA for the CDR3: TGTGCCAGCAGTGAAGTCGGAACAGGGCATTACAATGAGCAGTTCTTC. It yields the protein CASSEVGTGHYNEQFF. This sequence joins TRBV6-1 and TRBJ2-1, with D possibly matching TRBD1 (6 bases). Germline lookup yields CDR1 MNHNS and CDR2 SASEGT. This CDR3 is built from 16 residues. The ends were cut back, 1 base at V and 4 bases at J, with 14 bases in the middle.

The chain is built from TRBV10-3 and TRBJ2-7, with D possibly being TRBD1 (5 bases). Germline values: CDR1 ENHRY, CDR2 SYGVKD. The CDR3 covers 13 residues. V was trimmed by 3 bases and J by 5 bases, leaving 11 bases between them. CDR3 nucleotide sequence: TGTGCCATCAGTGATTCTAAGGGGAACGAGCAGTACTTC. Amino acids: CAISDSKGNEQYF.

For the CDR3, the DNA is TGTGCCAGCAGCTTAGGGACGGCAACTAATGAAAAACTGTTTTTT. Amino acids: CASSLGTATNEKLFF. The genes are TRBV7-2 and TRBJ1-4; D is unresolved. CDR3 size: 15 residues. Germline V CDR1 and CDR2: SGHTA, FQGNSA. Trimming cost V 1 base and J 0 bases, with 6 bases left between them.

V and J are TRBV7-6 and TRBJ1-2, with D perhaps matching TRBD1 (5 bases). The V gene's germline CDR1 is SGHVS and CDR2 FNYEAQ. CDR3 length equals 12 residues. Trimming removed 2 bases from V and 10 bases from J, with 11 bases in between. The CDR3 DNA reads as TGTGCCAGCAGCTTACTCCGAGGGGCCTACACCTTC. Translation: CASSLLRGAYTF.

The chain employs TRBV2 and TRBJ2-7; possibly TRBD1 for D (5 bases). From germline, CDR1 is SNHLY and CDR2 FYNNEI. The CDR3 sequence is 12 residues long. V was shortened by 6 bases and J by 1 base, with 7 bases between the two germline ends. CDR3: CASRDISYEQYF. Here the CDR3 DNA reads TGTGCCAGCAGGGACATATCCTACGAGCAGTACTTC.